This TCR beta chain comes out of a study of response to subunit inactivated influenza vaccine. Study-level points and caveats: Each seasonal flu vaccination may recruit only limited new T cells, authors suggested.

Trimming removed 1 base from V and 4 bases from J; junction bases left unmatched: 5. CDR1 is SEHNR and CDR2 is FQNEAQ in the germline V gene (reference sequence). This CDR3 comprises 16 residues. Remarks on this clonotype: Its antigen is unidentified.

TCRdb ran MiXCR on the RT-PCR reads and lists one entry per CDR3 protein. The data contain fewer than 200,000 distinct CDR3 sequences, around 9% of them seen just once; the ten biggest clones take up approximately 11%. The chain joins TRBV7-9 to TRBJ1-2; 11 bases are a match to TRBD1. The sample in question was non-naive T cells sorted from PBMCs, obtained on the day of vaccination. This receptor was taken from a man in his fifties or sixties who received an inactivated influenza vaccine. DNA of the CDR3: TGTGCCAGCAGCTTAGAAGGGACAGGGGGAGCCTATGGCTACACCTTC. Its protein is CASSLEGTGGAYGYTF.